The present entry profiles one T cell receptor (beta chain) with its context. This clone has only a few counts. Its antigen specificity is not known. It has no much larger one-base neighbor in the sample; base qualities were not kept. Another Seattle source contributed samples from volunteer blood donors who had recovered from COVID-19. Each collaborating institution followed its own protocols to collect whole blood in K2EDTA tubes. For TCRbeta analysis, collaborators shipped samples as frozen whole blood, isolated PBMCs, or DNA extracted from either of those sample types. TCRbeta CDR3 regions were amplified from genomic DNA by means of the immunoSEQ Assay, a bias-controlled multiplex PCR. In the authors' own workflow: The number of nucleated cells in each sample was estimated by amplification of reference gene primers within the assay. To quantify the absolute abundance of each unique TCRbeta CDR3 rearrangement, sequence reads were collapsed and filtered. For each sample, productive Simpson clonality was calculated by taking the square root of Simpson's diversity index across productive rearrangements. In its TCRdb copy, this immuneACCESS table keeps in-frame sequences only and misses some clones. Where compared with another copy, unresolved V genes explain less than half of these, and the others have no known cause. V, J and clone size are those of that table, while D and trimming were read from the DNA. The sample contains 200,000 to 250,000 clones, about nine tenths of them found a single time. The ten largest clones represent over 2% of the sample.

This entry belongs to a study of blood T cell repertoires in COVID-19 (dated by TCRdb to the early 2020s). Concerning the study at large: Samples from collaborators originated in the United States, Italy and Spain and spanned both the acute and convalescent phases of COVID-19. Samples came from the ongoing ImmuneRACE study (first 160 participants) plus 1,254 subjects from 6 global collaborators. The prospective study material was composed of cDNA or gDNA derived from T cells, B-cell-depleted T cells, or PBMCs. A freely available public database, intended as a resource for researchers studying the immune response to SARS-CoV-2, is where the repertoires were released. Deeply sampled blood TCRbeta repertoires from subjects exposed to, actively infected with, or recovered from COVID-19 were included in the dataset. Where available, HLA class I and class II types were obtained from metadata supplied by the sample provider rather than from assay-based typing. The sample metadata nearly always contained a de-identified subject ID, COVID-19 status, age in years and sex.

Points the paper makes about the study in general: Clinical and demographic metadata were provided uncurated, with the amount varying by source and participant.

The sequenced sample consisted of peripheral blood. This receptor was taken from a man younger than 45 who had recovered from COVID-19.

The encoded CDR3 is CASSLSTGGYEQFF. The DNA is as follows: TGCGCCAGCAGCTTGTCGACAGGGGGGTATGAGCAGTTCTTC. Here the chain combines TRBV5-1 and TRBJ2-1; 9 nucleotides in the junction match TRBD1. Including the terminal cysteine and phenylalanine, the CDR3 comprises 14 residues. Of the read, only the CDR3 DNA is kept; its 42 bases are in frame from base 1. In the germline V gene, CDR1 corresponds to SGHRS and CDR2 to YFSETQ. Unmatched junction bases come to 4, with V trimmed by 1 base and J by 8 bases. The CDR3, completed at both ends by the reference TRBV5-1 and TRBJ2-1 genes, gives the full variable domain KAGVTQTPRYLIKTRGQQVTLSCSPISGHRSVSWYQQTPGQGLQFLFEYFSETQRNKGNFPGRFSGRQFSNSRSEMNVSTLELGDSALYLCASSLSTGGYEQFFGPGTRLTVL.